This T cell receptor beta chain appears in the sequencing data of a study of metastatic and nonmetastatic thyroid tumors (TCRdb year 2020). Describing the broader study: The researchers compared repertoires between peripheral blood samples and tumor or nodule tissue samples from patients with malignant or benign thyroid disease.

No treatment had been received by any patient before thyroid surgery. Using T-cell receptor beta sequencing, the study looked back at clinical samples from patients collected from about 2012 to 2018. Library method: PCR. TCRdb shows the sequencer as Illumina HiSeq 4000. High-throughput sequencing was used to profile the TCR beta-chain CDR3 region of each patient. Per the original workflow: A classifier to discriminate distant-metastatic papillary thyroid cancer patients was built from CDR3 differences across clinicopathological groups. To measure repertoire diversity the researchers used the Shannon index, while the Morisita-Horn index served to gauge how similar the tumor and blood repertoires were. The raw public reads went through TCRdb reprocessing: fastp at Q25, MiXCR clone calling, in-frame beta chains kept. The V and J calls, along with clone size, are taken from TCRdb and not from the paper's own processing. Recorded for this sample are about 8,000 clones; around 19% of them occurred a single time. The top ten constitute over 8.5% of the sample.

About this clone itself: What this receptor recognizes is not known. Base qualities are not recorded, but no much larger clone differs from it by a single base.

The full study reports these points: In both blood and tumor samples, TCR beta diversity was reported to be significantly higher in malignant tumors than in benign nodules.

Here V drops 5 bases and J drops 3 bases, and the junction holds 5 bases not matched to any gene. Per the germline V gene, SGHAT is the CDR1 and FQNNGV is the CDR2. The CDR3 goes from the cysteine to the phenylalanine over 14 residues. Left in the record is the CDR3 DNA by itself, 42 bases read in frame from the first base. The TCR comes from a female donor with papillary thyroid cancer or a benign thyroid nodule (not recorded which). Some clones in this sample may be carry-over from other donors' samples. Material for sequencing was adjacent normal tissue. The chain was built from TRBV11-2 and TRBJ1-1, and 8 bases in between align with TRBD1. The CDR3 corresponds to CASSQQGGHTEAFF. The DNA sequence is TGTGCCAGCAGCCAACAGGGGGGCCACACTGAAGCTTTCTTT. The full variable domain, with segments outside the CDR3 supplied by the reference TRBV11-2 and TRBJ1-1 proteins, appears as EAGVAQSPRYKIIEKRQSVAFWCNPISGHATLYWYQQILGQGPKLLIQFQNNGVVDDSQLPKDRFSAERLKGVDSTLKIQPAKLEDSAVYLCASSQQGGHTEAFFGQGTRLTVV.